This T cell receptor (beta chain) was retrieved from a study of beta chain features in type 1 diabetes. Regarding this clone: Its antigen is currently unknown.

cDNA synthesis used the whole RNA isolate, giving expressed TCRB sequences. Around 3.9 million reads per sample were averaged for naive, central memory and regulatory samples. Assay used: immunoSEQ multiplex PCR; TCRdb lists only in-frame clones, some missing. The sample includes 65,000 to 85,000 clones, more than 45% seen only once; the top ten take roughly 0.65%. V was clipped by 0 bases and J by 1 base; unmatched bases: 0. This CDR3 has 15 residues. Germline V lookup: CDR1 SNHLY, CDR2 FYNNEI. Study-wide results and limits: People with Type 1 diabetes carried modestly yet significantly shorter TCRB CDR3s in all four CD4+ subsets. Sequencing used cDNA, and cells with high TCR expression could therefore be over-represented.

The source of this sequence is a man aged 25 to 40 with type 1 diabetes. The chain is built from TRBV2 and TRBJ2-3; TRBD2 agrees at 8 bases. Sequenced material: central memory CD4+ T cells from blood. DNA for the CDR3: TGTGCCAGCAGTGAAGCACTAGCGGGCACAGATACGCAGTATTTT. It specifies CASSEALAGTDTQYF.